This T cell receptor beta chain was sequenced for a study of blood T cell repertoires in COVID-19. Study-wide context: COVID-19 samples from acute and convalescent phases originated in the United States, Italy and Spain. Sample material is recorded as cDNA or gDNA derived from T cells, B-cell-depleted T cells, or PBMCs.

Germline loops: CDR1 MGHRA, CDR2 YSYEKL. The CDR3 sequence is 14 residues long. V lost 0 bases, J lost 5 bases, and 11 bases lay in between. In the source study's methods: How many nucleated cells were present was estimated from reference gene primer amplification. Profiled with immunoSEQ multiplex PCR; TCRdb holds only in-frame clones, not every one. D and trimming come from the DNA, and the V and J calls and clone size come from that table. Of more than 65,000 clones in the sample, about nine tenths were seen once. V and J are TRBV4-1 and TRBJ2-7, with D unclear. Sequenced material: peripheral blood. This TCR derives from a woman aged 45-60 years with acute or convalescent COVID-19. CDR3 coding DNA: TGCGCCAGCAGCCAAGATCATCTTTCAGACGAGCAGTACTTC. It codes for CASSQDHLSDEQYF.